A single sample gave rise to the 26 T cell receptor beta chains below, sequenced in a study of blood T cells in healthy people across ages. It was with a sample-barcoded 5' primer and a J-beta primer mix that a second PCR of about 6 to 12 cycles was run. One entry per CDR3 protein results from TCRdb running MiXCR on the 5' RACE reads. The sample carries 800,000 to 900,000 distinct CDR3 sequences, around two thirds recorded once. Sequences were obtained from blood. The receptors stem from a young man in good health.

The J gene is TRBJ2-1, the V gene TRBV27; D may be TRBD2 (7 bases). The CDR3 runs 13 residues. The germline gives CDR1 MNHEY, CDR2 SMNVEV (reference sequence). Trimming took off 2 bases at V and 9 bases at J, with 11 bases between the two ends. Here the CDR3 reads CASSLLGGREQFF. The CDR3 nucleotides read TGTGCCAGCAGTTTACTGGGGGGGCGTGAGCAGTTCTTC.

The chain employs TRBV9 and TRBJ1-4, with D maybe TRBD1 (5 bases). The CDR3 consists of 15 residues. V lost 0 bases to trimming and J lost 4 bases, with 10 bases between them. Germline V lookup: CDR1 SGDLS, CDR2 YYNGEE. For the CDR3, the DNA is TGTGCCAGCAGCGTAGCGCAGGGTGGTAATGAAAAACTGTTTTTT. Its protein is CASSVAQGGNEKLFF.

This clonotype was picked up many times. The chain couples TRBV7-2 to TRBJ2-5; TRBD2 matches at 9 bases. This CDR3 has 18 amino acids. Germline CDR1 SGHTA, CDR2 FQGNSA. The V and J ends lost 4 bases and 3 bases, in that order; junction bases with no gene match: 15. CDR3 bases: TGTGCCAGCAGCTACCAGACTCGAGCGGGGGGCCCTAAAGAGACCCAGTACTTC. This sequence encodes CASSYQTRAGGPKETQYF.

This clonotype appeared many times. The chain uses TRBV9 and TRBJ1-1; 8 nucleotides line up with TRBD1. Germline loops: CDR1 SGDLS, CDR2 YYNGEE. The J segment lost 6 bases and the V segment lost 3 bases, leaving 4 bases of the junction unmatched. The CDR3 is 13 amino acids. The CDR3 is CASSALQGAEAFF. CDR3 nucleotide sequence: TGTGCCAGCAGCGCCCTACAGGGGGCTGAAGCTTTCTTT.

The chain couples TRBV10-3 to TRBJ2-5, with D possibly being TRBD1 (7 bases). The CDR3 sequence is 13 residues long. V shed 8 bases and J shed 5 bases, with 15 bases lying between them. The germline V gene encodes CDR1 ENHRY and CDR2 SYGVKD. The CDR3 DNA reads TGTGCCATCCTCCGGGACAGCGGGGAGACCCAGTACTTC. Translated: CAILRDSGETQYF.

The chain is built from TRBV7-2 and TRBJ1-2; 7 positions agree with TRBD1. This CDR3 is 15 amino acids long. V shed 1 base, J shed 3 bases, and the junction held 5 bases outside the gene matches. Germline loops: CDR1 SGHTA, CDR2 FQGNSA. The CDR3 region has the DNA TGTGCCAGCAGCTTAGTGGGGACAGCTGACTATGGCTACACCTTC. Encoded protein: CASSLVGTADYGYTF. The full variable domain, rest sourced from reference TRBV7-2 and TRBJ1-2, is GAGVSQSPSNKVTEKGKDVELRCDPISGHTALYWYRQSLGQGLEFLIYFQGNSAPDKSGLPSDRFSAERTGGSVSTLTIQRTQQEDSAVYLCASSLVGTADYGYTFGSGTRLTVV.

The CDR3: CASSRAPVGYEQYF. CDR3 nucleotide sequence: TGTGCCAGCAGTCGAGCCCCTGTGGGTTACGAGCAGTACTTC. V and J are TRBV14 and TRBJ2-7; D ambiguous. The CDR3 runs 14 residues. Germline V CDR1 and CDR2: SGHDN, FVKESK. V was clipped by 6 bases and J by 4 bases, with 16 bases between them.

This clonotype showed up just a few times. V is TRBV6-5 and J is TRBJ2-1; 7 bases map to TRBD2. Germline-derived CDR1 and CDR2 are MNHEY and SVGAGI. CDR3 length: 12 amino acids. With V trimmed by 5 bases and J by 7 bases, 2 bases remained unmatched. This chain's CDR3 is CASSKLANEQFF. The DNA of the CDR3 is TGTGCCAGCAGTAAACTAGCGAATGAGCAGTTCTTC.

This clonotype turned up a few times. The chain carries TRBV4-3 and TRBJ2-3; 7 bases align to TRBD1. The V gene's germline CDR1 is LGHNA and CDR2 YSLEER. CDR3 size: 15 residues. V trimming: 3 bases; J trimming: 4 bases; junction bases outside the gene matches: 7. This CDR3 is CASSQGTVPSDTQYF. The CDR3, as DNA: TGCGCCAGCAGCCAGGGGACAGTCCCCTCAGATACGCAGTATTTT.

The CDR3 DNA follows: TGTGCCATCAGTGAGTATCAGCCAGAATCGGGGGAGCAGTACTTC. Its protein product is CAISEYQPESGEQYF. The chain has TRBV10-3 and TRBJ2-4; a possible D gene is TRBD2 (6 bases). Germline V lookup: CDR1 ENHRY, CDR2 SYGVKD. The CDR3 is 15 residues long. The V end lost 1 base, the J end lost 13 bases, and 20 bases lay between the germline ends.

V usage is TRBV6-6 and J usage is TRBJ2-1; D unclear. There are 12 residues in the CDR3. V dropped 5 bases and J dropped 8 bases, with 10 bases sitting between them. Germline lookup yields CDR1 MNHNY and CDR2 SVGAGI (reference sequence). CDR3 protein: CASSPSWDEQFF. The DNA of the CDR3 is TGTGCCAGCAGTCCAAGCTGGGATGAGCAGTTCTTC.

This chain joins TRBV5-6 and TRBJ2-3; 8 bases align to TRBD2. There are 21 residues in the CDR3. The trim removed 0 bases at V and 2 bases at J, leaving 20 bases unmatched. Germline V gene lookup returns CDR1 SGHDT and CDR2 YYEEEE. CDR3 coding DNA: TGTGCCAGCAGCTTGGCCGTCGCTATTTCGCGACTAGCGAGCTACACAGATACGCAGTATTTT. Translating it yields CASSLAVAISRLASYTDTQYF.

The V call is TRBV15, the J call TRBJ2-5; no clear D. V was cut by 0 bases and J by 1 base, with 9 bases left in between. CDR1 LNHNV and CDR2 YYDKDF come from the germline V gene (reference sequence). The length of the CDR3 is 15 residues. CDR3 in amino acids: CATSRDRVSQETQYF. The CDR3 coding sequence is TGTGCCACCAGCAGAGACCGGGTCTCCCAAGAGACCCAGTACTTC.

V and J are TRBV6-5 and TRBJ1-4; D unresolved. The CDR3 consists of 16 residues. Germline CDR1 reads MNHEY; CDR2 reads SVGAGI. Trimming cost V 2 bases and J 7 bases, with 17 bases left between them. The CDR3 protein is CASSYLDLQNGEKLFF. The DNA for the CDR3 is TGTGCCAGCAGTTACCTGGATCTTCAGAATGGTGAAAAACTGTTTTTT.

This chain joins TRBV4-2 and TRBJ2-7, with D possibly TRBD1 on 6 matching bases. Trimming left V 0 bases short and J 5 bases short, with 20 bases between. Germline lookup yields CDR1 LGHNA and CDR2 YNFKEQ. The CDR3 covers 17 residues. CDR3: CASSQDGQGLGWDEQYF. CDR3 sequence (DNA): TGTGCCAGCAGCCAAGATGGGCAGGGGCTAGGATGGGACGAGCAGTACTTC.

The rearrangement links TRBV4-3 to TRBJ1-2; D call uncertain. CDR3 length: 15 residues. Germline values: CDR1 LGHNA, CDR2 YSLEER. Deletions cut 0 bases from V and 4 bases from J, with 12 bases between. CDR3 amino acids: CASSQEAGTGYGYTF. CDR3 nucleotide sequence: TGCGCCAGCAGCCAAGAGGCAGGAACGGGCTATGGCTACACCTTC.

The chain carries TRBV5-1 and TRBJ2-5; 10 bases match TRBD2. The CDR3 spans 18 residues. From germline, CDR1 is SGHRS and CDR2 YFSETQ. V shed 1 base, J shed 11 bases, and the junction held 20 bases outside the gene matches. CDR3 protein: CASSLRAGGPGSYNEQYF. The DNA of the CDR3 is TGCGCCAGCAGCTTGAGAGCGGGGGGGCCGGGTTCCTACAATGAGCAGTACTTC.

This clonotype was seen a few times. The V gene is TRBV5-1, the J gene TRBJ2-1; the match to TRBD2 covers 12 bases. V shed 1 base, J shed 4 bases, and the junction held 3 bases outside the gene matches. The CDR3 is 16 residues long. Germline V gene data show CDR1 as SGHRS and CDR2 as YFSETQ. This CDR3 is CASSLTSGGQYNEQFF. In DNA form, the CDR3 reads TGCGCCAGCAGCTTGACTAGCGGGGGGCAGTACAATGAGCAGTTCTTC.

CDR3: CASSQRRGIGSQPQHF. In nucleotides, the CDR3 is TGTGCCAGCAGCCAAAGAAGGGGGATTGGAAGTCAGCCCCAGCATTTT. The gene calls are TRBV6-2 or TRBV6-3 and TRBJ1-5; a possible D gene is TRBD1 (6 bases). Germline CDR1 and CDR2: MNHEY and SVGEGT. V was trimmed by 6 bases and J by 6 bases, leaving 21 bases between them. The CDR3 is 16 amino acids.

V gene TRBV4-3 combines with J gene TRBJ2-1; D unclear. The DNA end is more similar to TRBJ2-7, so the J call may be wrong. CDR3 length: 15 amino acids. CDR1 is LGHNA and CDR2 is YSLEER in the germline V gene. CDR3 sequence reads: CASSQSPRAKDEQYF. Written as DNA, the CDR3 is TGCGCCAGCAGCCAGTCGCCTAGAGCTAAGGACGAGCAGTACTTC.

This clonotype showed up many times. This rearrangement joins TRBV6-5 to TRBJ2-5, with D hard to call. The ends were cut back, 5 bases at V and 5 bases at J, with 18 bases in the middle. This CDR3 comprises 15 residues. The germline gives CDR1 MNHEY, CDR2 SVGAGI. The CDR3 bases are TGTGCCAGCAGTACTATAGCTACCCGGTTGGAGACCCAGTACTTC. This gives the protein CASSTIATRLETQYF.

V usage is TRBV7-9 and J usage is TRBJ1-2; TRBD1 matches 7 bases. The CDR3 has 14 amino acids. V was clipped by 5 bases and J by 4 bases; unmatched bases: 7. From germline, CDR1 is SEHNR and CDR2 FQNEAQ (reference sequence). CDR3 in DNA: TGTGCCAGCAGCATAGACAGGGAAAGCTATGGCTACACCTTC. This codes for CASSIDRESYGYTF.

The genes are TRBV29-1 and TRBJ2-3; no clear D gene. CDR3 length: 12 amino acids. V was cut by 5 bases and J by 2 bases, with 8 bases left in between. From germline, CDR1 is SQVTM and CDR2 ANQGSEA. CDR3 bases: TGCAGCGTTATCCAGAACACAGATACGCAGTATTTT. It is translated as CSVIQNTDTQYF.

J is TRBJ1-1 and V is TRBV7-2, with 7 bases matching TRBD1. Per germline, CDR1 SGHTA and CDR2 FQGNSA. V lost 5 bases, J lost 5 bases, and 11 bases stayed unmatched. This CDR3 is built from 15 residues. The CDR3 DNA reads TGTGCCAGCAGCCCTAGGACAGGAGGGGGGACTGAAGCTTTCTTT. Encoded protein: CASSPRTGGGTEAFF.

In this sample, this clonotype turned up a few times. The gene calls are TRBV5-6 and TRBJ2-1; D may be TRBD1 (6 bases). The CDR3 totals 14 residues. The V end was cut by 0 bases, the J end by 14 bases, with 18 bases between. Germline assignment: CDR1 SGHDT and CDR2 YYEEEE. The CDR3 region has the DNA TGTGCCAGCAGCTTGGGCCTGGGGGCCGACGTGAAGTTCTTC. Amino acid sequence: CASSLGLGADVKFF.

Only a few counts were recorded for this clonotype. The chain carries TRBV20-1 and TRBJ1-6; D gene unclear. From germline, CDR1 is DFQATT and CDR2 SNEGSKA (reference sequence). CDR3 length: 14 residues. The V end lost 0 bases, the J end lost 14 bases, and 17 bases lay between the germline ends. The CDR3, as DNA: TGCAGTGCTAGAGATGACACGGCCCTCAGGACCCTCCACTTT. This codes for CSARDDTALRTLHF.